This record concerns one T cell receptor (beta chain) sequence. This sample was taken from a study of cytomegalovirus exposure and HLA in healthy donors. V was shortened by 2 bases and J by 3 bases, with 17 bases between the two germline ends. The CDR3 runs to 16 residues. CDR1 is MNHEY, CDR2 SVGAGI, per germline. Clones were sequenced by immunoSEQ multiplex PCR, and TCRdb holds only the in-frame ones, with some missing. The sample lists approximately 120,000 clones, about 94% seen once, with less than 1.5% in the top ten. This chain links TRBV6-5 with TRBJ2-7; D is perhaps TRBD1 (7 bases). Sequencing was done on a sample of PBMCs. This sequence was found in a woman younger than 35 in good health and CMV-seronegative. CDR3 bases: TGTGCCAGCAGTTACGATTGGAGGGGGACAGTCTACGAGCAGTACTTC. Its translation is CASSYDWRGTVYEQYF.